These 10 T cell receptor beta chains originate from one sample sequenced in a study of T-cell memory formation after mild COVID-19. TCRdb reprocessed the 5' RACE reads with MiXCR, giving one entry per CDR3 protein. The table includes about 140,000 distinct CDR3 sequences, 11% to 15% detected once. Sequenced material: PBMCs or a T cell subset sorted from them (not recorded which). The source of these receptors is an adult woman who had mild COVID-19 (a few samples of this study predate the infection). Cell type and time point are not known.

This clonotype showed up just a few times. The chain recombines TRBV30 with TRBJ2-3; TRBD1 agrees at 11 bases. In germline, CDR1 is GTSNPN, CDR2 SVGIG (reference sequence). V shed 1 base and J 4 bases; nucleotides not matched to a gene: 1. The CDR3 is 14 residues long. The CDR3 reads CAWSAGQGADTQYF. CDR3 in DNA: TGTGCCTGGAGTGCGGGACAGGGGGCAGATACGCAGTATTTT.

This clonotype was observed a handful of times. The chain joins TRBV19 to TRBJ2-7; D gene unclear. The CDR3 runs to 15 residues. Trimming took off 1 base at V and 3 bases at J, with 13 bases between the two ends. The germline gives CDR1 LNHDA, CDR2 SQIVND (reference sequence). The CDR3 region has the DNA TGTGCCAGTAGTATAGTTACCGGGCAGAACTACGAGCAGTACTTC. Its translation is CASSIVTGQNYEQYF.

This clonotype was detected a few times. The rearrangement uses TRBV18 and TRBJ2-7, with 7 bases that match TRBD1. V was clipped by 3 bases and J by 4 bases; unmatched bases: 12. CDR1 KGHSH and CDR2 LQKENI come from the germline V gene. CDR3 length equals 16 residues. The CDR3 reads CASSPEDRTDPYEQYF. The CDR3, as DNA: TGTGCCAGCTCACCCGAGGACAGGACGGATCCTTACGAGCAGTACTTC.

This clonotype has a handful of counts. The V gene is TRBV27, the J gene TRBJ2-1; 9 positions match TRBD1. This CDR3 region has 15 residues. V lost 5 bases, J lost 2 bases, and 4 bases stayed unmatched. Germline assignment: CDR1 MNHEY and CDR2 SMNVEV (reference sequence). CDR3 in DNA: TGTGCCAGCAGTACGGGACAGGGACCCTACAATGAGCAGTTCTTC. This codes for CASSTGQGPYNEQFF.

The chain employs TRBV14 and TRBJ2-2; no clear D. The germline V gene has CDR1 SGHDN and CDR2 FVKESK. The CDR3 totals 17 residues. V shed 4 bases and J shed 6 bases, with 21 bases lying between them. The CDR3, as DNA: TGTGCCAGCAGCCTTTTTCGGCCCCACACCCTCGCCGGGGAGCTGTTTTTT. This encodes CASSLFRPHTLAGELFF.

This chain joins TRBV5-6 and TRBJ2-3; TRBD1 or TRBD2 may be the D gene (7 bases each). There are 15 residues in the CDR3. The V end lost 4 bases, the J end lost 1 base, and 13 bases lay between the germline ends. Germline assignment: CDR1 SGHDT and CDR2 YYEEEE. Here the CDR3 reads CASSPRGGRTDTQYF. CDR3 nucleotides: TGTGCCAGCAGCCCCAGGGGGGGACGCACAGATACGCAGTATTTT.

The gene calls are TRBV29-1 and TRBJ2-1; 9 nucleotides align to TRBD2. In germline, CDR1 is SQVTM, CDR2 ANQGSEA. Losses at the gene ends were 5 bases for V and 13 bases for J; bases not matched to a gene: 3. CDR3 length: 10 residues. CDR3 sequence (DNA): TGCAGCGTTAGACTAGCGGACCAGTTCTTC. As protein: CSVRLADQFF.

This clonotype showed up just a few times. This chain links TRBV12-3 or TRBV12-4 with TRBJ1-5; 9 bases map to TRBD1. The trim removed 1 base at V and 6 bases at J, leaving 4 bases unmatched. The CDR3 consists of 15 residues. CDR3 protein: CASSLVDRGGQPQHF. CDR3 nucleotides: TGTGCCAGCAGTTTAGTGGACAGGGGAGGTCAGCCCCAGCATTTT.

This clonotype came up a few times. This chain uses TRBV5-1 with TRBJ2-5, with TRBD2 identical over 8 bases. Germline values: CDR1 SGHRS, CDR2 YFSETQ. The CDR3 is 14 residues long. J was trimmed by 3 bases and V by 1 base; bases with no gene match: 2. This CDR3 is CASSLNSGEETQYF. Written as DNA, the CDR3 is TGCGCCAGCAGCTTGAATAGCGGGGAAGAGACCCAGTACTTC.

This clonotype was seen a few times. This chain connects TRBV6-5 to TRBJ2-7, with D perhaps TRBD2 (6 bases). V gave up 6 bases and J gave up 5 bases, with 14 bases separating them. This CDR3 is built from 13 residues. Germline V gene sequence: CDR1 MNHEY, CDR2 SVGAGI. The CDR3 protein is CASRGGALDEQYF. Written as DNA, the CDR3 is TGTGCCAGCAGGGGGGGAGCTTTGGACGAGCAGTACTTC.